The sequence of this T cell receptor beta chain was determined in a study of cytomegalovirus exposure and HLA in healthy donors. The study, taken as a whole, reports: The classifier, whose performance was assessed in both the original and validation cohorts, reportedly diagnosed cytomegalovirus status with high specificity and sensitivity. Productive status was seen about 90% or about 30% of the time for most TCR beta V segments in an earlier analysis. The study listed 150 to 200 cytomegalovirus-associated TCR beta chains.

PCR amplification relied on 60 Vbeta primers (plus 13 Jbeta primers). TCRdb keeps only in-frame clones here, not all; method: immunoSEQ multiplex PCR. Of about 160,000 clones detected, 65% to 80% appear once; the ten largest clones hold about 3%. This clone has just a few counts. Its cognate antigen is unknown. CDR1 and CDR2 (germline): WSHSY, SAAADI. The CDR3 has 13 amino acids. V was clipped by 3 bases and J by 5 bases, with 5 bases between them. This clonotype originated in a woman aged 45-65 years in good health and CMV-seropositive. The chain employs TRBV10-2 and TRBJ1-6; weak D call: TRBD1 (5 bases). Sequencing used PBMCs. This chain's CDR3 is CASSEGDNSPLHF. The CDR3 DNA sequence: TGCGCCAGCAGTGAAGGGGATAATTCACCCCTCCACTTT.